This TCR beta chain was captured in a study of tumor and adjacent non-tumor tissue in lung cancer. Study information: Histology: about twelve adenocarcinoma, a couple of squamous cell carcinoma, 1 small cell lung cancer.

Points from the study as a whole: Patients with more diverse tumor TCRs had worse survival. Tumor tissue had significantly higher TCR diversity than normal lung.

As for this clonotype: Its cognate antigen is unknown.

TCRbeta libraries were built with three rounds of nested PCR, modified from ARM-PCR. TCRdb processed the multiplex PCR reads anew with MiXCR; each CDR3 protein has one entry. The table includes around 66,000 distinct CDR3 sequences, around four fifths detected once. The template was RNA from unsorted bulk tissue. V was pared by 1 base and J by 5 bases, with 5 bases of the junction left unmatched. Germline V CDR1 and CDR2: SGHAT, FQNNGV. CDR3 length: 15 residues. The genes are TRBV11-2 and TRBJ2-1; 7 nucleotides line up with TRBD1. The sample consisted of lung tumor tissue. This sequence was found in a man aged 55 to 69 with non-small cell lung cancer. CDR3 loop: CASSLGTGENNEQFF. The CDR3 region has the DNA TGTGCCAGCAGCTTAGGGACAGGCGAAAACAATGAGCAGTTCTTC.